The present T cell receptor beta chain was sequenced within a study of memory CD4+ T cells and cytomegalovirus serostatus. Study-wide context: Donors were healthy Belgian adults, fewer than ten CMV seropositive and some 24 seronegative. General observations from the study: CD4+ memory repertoires contained about 40% of the 164 reported CMV TCRbeta sequences.

Note on this clone: Its specificity is not known.

Original analysis: Out-of-frame sequences were removed, leaving 2,204,828 distinct TCRbeta sequences. Measured with immunoSEQ multiplex PCR; TCRdb has only the in-frame clones, and not every one. From that table come the V and J calls and clone size; the DNA was used to work out D and trimming. Found here are about 52,000 clones, around 82% of them singletons; the top ten hold approximately 1.9%. Single viable CD3+CD4+CD8-CD45RO+ cells were sorted as the memory CD4+ T cells. Positive selection with CD4 microbeads enriched total CD4+ T cells. This clonotype was sampled from an adult in good health and CMV-seropositive. The sequencing sample was made of memory CD4+ T cells from blood.

CDR3 residues: CASSNHHRGDTEAFF. CDR3 nucleotides: TGTGCCAGCAGCAATCACCATAGGGGGGACACTGAAGCTTTCTTT. The J gene is TRBJ1-1, the V gene TRBV11-2, with D perhaps matching TRBD1 (6 bases). CDR1 and CDR2 from the germline V gene are SGHAT and FQNNGV. This CDR3 has 15 residues. V was cut by 5 bases and J by 3 bases, with 16 bases left in between. Combining the CDR3 with reference TRBV11-2 and TRBJ1-1 gives the whole variable domain EAGVAQSPRYKIIEKRQSVAFWCNPISGHATLYWYQQILGQGPKLLIQFQNNGVVDDSQLPKDRFSAERLKGVDSTLKIQPAKLEDSAVYLCASSNHHRGDTEAFFGQGTRLTVV.